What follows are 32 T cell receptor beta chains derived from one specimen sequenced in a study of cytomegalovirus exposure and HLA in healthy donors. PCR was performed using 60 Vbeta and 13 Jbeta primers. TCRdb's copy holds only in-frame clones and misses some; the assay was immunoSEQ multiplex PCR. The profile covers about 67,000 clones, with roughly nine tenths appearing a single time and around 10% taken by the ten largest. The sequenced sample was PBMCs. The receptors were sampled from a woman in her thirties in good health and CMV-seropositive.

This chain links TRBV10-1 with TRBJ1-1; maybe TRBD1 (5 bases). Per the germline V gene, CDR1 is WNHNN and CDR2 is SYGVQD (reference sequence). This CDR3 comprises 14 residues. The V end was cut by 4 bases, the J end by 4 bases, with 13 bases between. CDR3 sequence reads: CASSVIREGTEAFF. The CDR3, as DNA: TGCGCCAGCAGTGTCATCAGGGAGGGCACTGAAGCTTTCTTT.

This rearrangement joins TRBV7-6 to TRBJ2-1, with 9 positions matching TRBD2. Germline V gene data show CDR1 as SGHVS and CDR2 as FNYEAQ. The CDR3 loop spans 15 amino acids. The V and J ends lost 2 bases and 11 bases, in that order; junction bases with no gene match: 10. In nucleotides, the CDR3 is TGTGCCAGCAGCTTATGGGCTAGCGGGACGACCCAGCAGTTCTTC. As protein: CASSLWASGTTQQFF.

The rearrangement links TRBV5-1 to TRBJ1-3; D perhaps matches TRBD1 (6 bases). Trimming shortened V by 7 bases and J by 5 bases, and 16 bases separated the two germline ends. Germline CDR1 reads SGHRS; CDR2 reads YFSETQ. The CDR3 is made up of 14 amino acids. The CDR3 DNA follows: TGCGCCAGCGGAGCCACAGGGTTCCGAAACACCATATATTTT. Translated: CASGATGFRNTIYF.

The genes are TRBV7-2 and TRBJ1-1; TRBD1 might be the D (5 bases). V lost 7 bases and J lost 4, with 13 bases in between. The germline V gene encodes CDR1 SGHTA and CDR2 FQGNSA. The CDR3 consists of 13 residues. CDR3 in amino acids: CASTQSGATEAFF. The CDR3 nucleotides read TGTGCCAGCACCCAGAGTGGGGCCACTGAAGCTTTCTTT.

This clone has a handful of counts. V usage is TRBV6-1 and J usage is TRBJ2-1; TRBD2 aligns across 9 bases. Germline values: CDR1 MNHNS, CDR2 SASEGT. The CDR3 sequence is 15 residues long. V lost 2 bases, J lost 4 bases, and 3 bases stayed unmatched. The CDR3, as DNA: TGTGCCAGCAGTGAAATAAGCGGGAGGTACAATGAGCAGTTCTTC. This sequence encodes CASSEISGRYNEQFF.

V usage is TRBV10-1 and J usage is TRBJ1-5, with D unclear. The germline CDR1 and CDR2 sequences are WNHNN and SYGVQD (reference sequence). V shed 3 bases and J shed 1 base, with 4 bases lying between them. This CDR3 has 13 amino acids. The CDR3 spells CASSEASNQPQHF. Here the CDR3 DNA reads TGCGCCAGCAGTGAAGCCAGCAATCAGCCCCAGCATTTT.

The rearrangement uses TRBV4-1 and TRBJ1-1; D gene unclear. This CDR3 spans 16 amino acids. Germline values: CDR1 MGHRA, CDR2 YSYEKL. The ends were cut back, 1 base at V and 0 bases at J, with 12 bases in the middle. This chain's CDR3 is CASSQGFTVMNTEAFF. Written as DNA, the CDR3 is TGCGCCAGCAGCCAAGGCTTTACGGTCATGAACACTGAAGCTTTCTTT.

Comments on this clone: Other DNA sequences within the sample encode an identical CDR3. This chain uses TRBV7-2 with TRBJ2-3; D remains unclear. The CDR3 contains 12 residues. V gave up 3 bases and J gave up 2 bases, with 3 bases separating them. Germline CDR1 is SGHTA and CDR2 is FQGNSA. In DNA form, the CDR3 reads TGTGCCAGCAGCTTTTACACAGATACGCAGTATTTT. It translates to CASSFYTDTQYF.

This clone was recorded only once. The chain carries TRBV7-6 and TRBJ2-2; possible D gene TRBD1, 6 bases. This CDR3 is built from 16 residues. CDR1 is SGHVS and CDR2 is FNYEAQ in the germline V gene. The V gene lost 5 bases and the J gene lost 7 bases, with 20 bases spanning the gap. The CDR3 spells CASSLPNRVGGGELFF. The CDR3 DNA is TGTGCCAGCAGCCTACCCAACAGGGTTGGTGGCGGGGAGCTGTTTTTT.

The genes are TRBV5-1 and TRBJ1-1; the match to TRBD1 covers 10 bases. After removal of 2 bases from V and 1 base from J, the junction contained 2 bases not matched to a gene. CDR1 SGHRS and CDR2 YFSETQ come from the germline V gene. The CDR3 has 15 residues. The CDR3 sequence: CASSFRTGGNTEAFF. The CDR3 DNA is TGCGCCAGCAGCTTTAGGACAGGGGGGAACACTGAAGCTTTCTTT.

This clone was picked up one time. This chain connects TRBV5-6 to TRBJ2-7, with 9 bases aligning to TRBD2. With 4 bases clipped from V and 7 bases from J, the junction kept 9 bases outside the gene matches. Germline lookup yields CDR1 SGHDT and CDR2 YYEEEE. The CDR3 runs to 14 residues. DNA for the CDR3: TGTGCCAGCAGCCCCGCGGGAGGGCATAGAGAGCAGTACTTC. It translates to CASSPAGGHREQYF.

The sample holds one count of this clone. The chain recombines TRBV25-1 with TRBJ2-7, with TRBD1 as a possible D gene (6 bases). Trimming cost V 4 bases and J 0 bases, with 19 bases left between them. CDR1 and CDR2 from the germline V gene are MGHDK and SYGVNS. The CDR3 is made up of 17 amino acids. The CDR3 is CASSGPTDRTPSYEQYF. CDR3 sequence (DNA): TGTGCCAGCAGTGGCCCTACCGACAGGACCCCCTCCTACGAGCAGTACTTC.

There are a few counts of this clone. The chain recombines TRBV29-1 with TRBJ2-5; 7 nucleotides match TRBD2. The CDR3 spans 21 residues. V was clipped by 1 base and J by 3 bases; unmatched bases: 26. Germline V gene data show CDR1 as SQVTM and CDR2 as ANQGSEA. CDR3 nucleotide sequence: TGCAGCGTTGAAGCGAGTTCTCGGGGGGTCATCATCCGAACAATGAAAGAGACCCAGTACTTC. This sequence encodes CSVEASSRGVIIRTMKETQYF. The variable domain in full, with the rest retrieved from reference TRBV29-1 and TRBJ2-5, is SAVISQKPSRDICQRGTSLTIQCQVDSQVTMMFWYRQQPGQSLTLIATANQGSEATYESGFVIDKFPISRPNLTFSTLTVSNMSPEDSSIYLCSVEASSRGVIIRTMKETQYFGPGTRLLVL.

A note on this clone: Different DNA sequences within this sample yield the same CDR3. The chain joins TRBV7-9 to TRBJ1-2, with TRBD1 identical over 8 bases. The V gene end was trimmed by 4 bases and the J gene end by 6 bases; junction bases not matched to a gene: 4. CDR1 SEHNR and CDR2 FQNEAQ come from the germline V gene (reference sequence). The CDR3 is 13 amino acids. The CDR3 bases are TGTGCCAGCAGCTACGGACAGGGCGATGGCTACACCTTC. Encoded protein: CASSYGQGDGYTF.

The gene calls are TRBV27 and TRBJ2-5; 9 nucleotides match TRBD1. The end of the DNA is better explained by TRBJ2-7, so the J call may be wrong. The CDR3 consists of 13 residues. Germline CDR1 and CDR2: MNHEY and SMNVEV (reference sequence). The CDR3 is CASSLQGAYEQYF. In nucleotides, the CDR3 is TGTGCCAGCAGCCTACAGGGGGCGTACGAGCAGTACTTC.

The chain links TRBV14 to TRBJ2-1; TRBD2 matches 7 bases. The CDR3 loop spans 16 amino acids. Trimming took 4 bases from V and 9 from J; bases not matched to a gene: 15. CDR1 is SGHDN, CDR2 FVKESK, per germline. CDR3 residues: CASSRRAQRDSAEQFF. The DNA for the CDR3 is TGTGCCAGCAGCCGCCGAGCCCAGCGGGATTCTGCTGAGCAGTTCTTC.

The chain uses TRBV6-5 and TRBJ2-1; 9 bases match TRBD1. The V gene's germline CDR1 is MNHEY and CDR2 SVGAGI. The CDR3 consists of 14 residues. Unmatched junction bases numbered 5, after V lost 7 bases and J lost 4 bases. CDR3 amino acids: CASTPGQGYNEQFF. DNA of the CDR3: TGTGCCAGCACCCCGGGACAGGGATACAATGAGCAGTTCTTC.

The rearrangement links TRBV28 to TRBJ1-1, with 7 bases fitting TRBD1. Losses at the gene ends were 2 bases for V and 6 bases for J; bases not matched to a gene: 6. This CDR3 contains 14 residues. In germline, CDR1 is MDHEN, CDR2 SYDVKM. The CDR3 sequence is CASSLPGQFPEAFF. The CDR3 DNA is TGTGCCAGCAGTTTACCGGGACAGTTTCCTGAAGCTTTCTTT.

The DNA for the CDR3 is TGCGCCAGCAGTGAGTCGTCGCCGTCCCAGGGGGGGTTCTTC. Its translation is CASSESSPSQGGFF. This chain connects TRBV10-1 to TRBJ2-1; D is perhaps TRBD1 (7 bases). V shed 0 bases and J shed 15 bases, with 18 bases lying between them. The CDR3 is made up of 14 amino acids. Germline lookup yields CDR1 WNHNN and CDR2 SYGVQD (reference sequence).

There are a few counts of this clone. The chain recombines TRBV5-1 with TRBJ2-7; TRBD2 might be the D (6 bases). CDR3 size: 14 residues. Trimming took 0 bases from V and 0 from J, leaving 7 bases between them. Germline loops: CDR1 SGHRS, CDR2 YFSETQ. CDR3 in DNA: TGCGCCAGCAGCTTGGCGGGGGACTCCTACGAGCAGTACTTC. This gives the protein CASSLAGDSYEQYF.

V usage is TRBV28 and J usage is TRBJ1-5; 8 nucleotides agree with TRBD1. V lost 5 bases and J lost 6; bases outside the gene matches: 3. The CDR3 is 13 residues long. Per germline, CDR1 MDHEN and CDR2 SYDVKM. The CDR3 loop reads CASSGTGGQPQHF. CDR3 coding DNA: TGTGCCAGCAGTGGTACAGGGGGTCAGCCCCAGCATTTT.

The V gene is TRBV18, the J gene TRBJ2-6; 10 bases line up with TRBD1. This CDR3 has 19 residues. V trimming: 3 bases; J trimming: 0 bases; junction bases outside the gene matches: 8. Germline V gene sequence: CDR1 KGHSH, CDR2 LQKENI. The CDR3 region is CASSPPTGGGDSGANVLTF. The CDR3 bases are TGTGCCAGCTCACCGCCGACAGGGGGCGGAGACTCTGGGGCCAACGTCCTGACTTTC.

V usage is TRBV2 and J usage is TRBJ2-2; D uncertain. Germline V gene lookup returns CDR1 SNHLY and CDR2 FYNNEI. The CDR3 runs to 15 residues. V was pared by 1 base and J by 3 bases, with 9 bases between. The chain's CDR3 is CASSEERHYTGELFF. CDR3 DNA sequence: TGTGCCAGCAGTGAAGAGCGCCATTACACCGGGGAGCTGTTTTTT.

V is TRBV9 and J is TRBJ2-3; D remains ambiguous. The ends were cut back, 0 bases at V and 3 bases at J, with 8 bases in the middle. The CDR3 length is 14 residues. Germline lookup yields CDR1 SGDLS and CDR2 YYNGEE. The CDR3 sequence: CASSVDSLTDTQYF. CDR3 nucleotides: TGTGCCAGCAGCGTAGATTCCTTAACAGATACGCAGTATTTT.

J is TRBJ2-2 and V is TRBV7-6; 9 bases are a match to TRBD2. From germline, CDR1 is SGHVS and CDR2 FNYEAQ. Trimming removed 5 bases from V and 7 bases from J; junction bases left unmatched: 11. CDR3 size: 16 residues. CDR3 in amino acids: CASSLRASGNLGELFF. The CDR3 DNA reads TGTGCCAGCAGCCTTAGGGCTAGCGGGAACCTCGGGGAGCTGTTTTTT.

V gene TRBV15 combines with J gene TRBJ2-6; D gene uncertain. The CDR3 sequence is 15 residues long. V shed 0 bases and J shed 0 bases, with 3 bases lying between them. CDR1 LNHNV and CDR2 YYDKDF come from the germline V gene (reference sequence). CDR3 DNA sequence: TGTGCCACCAGCAGAGATAACTCTGGGGCCAACGTCCTGACTTTC. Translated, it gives CATSRDNSGANVLTF.

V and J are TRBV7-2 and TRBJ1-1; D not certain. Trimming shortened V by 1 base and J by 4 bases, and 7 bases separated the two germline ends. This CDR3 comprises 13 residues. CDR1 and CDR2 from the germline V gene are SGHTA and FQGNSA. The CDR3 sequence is CASSLELRTEAFF. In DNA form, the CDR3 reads TGTGCCAGCAGCTTAGAACTGCGCACTGAAGCTTTCTTT. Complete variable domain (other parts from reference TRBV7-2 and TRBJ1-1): GAGVSQSPSNKVTEKGKDVELRCDPISGHTALYWYRQSLGQGLEFLIYFQGNSAPDKSGLPSDRFSAERTGGSVSTLTIQRTQQEDSAVYLCASSLELRTEAFFGQGTRLTVV.

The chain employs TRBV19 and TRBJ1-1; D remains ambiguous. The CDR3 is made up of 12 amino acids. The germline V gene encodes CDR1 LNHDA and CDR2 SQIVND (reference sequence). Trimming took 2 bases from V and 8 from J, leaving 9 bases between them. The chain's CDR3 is CASSISRYEAFF. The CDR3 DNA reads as TGTGCCAGTAGTATATCACGCTACGAAGCTTTCTTT.

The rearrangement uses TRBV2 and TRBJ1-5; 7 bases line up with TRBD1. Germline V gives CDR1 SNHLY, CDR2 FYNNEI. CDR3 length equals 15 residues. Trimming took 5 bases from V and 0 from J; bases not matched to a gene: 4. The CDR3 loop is CASSYRDSSNQPQHF. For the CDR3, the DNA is TGTGCCAGCAGTTACCGGGACAGTAGCAATCAGCCCCAGCATTTT.

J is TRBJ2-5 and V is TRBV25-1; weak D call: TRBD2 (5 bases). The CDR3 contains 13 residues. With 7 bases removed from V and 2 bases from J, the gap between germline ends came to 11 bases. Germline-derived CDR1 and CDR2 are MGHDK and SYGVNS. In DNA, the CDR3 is TGTGCCAGCATTCAGGCGGGTCAAGAGACCCAGTACTTC. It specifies CASIQAGQETQYF.

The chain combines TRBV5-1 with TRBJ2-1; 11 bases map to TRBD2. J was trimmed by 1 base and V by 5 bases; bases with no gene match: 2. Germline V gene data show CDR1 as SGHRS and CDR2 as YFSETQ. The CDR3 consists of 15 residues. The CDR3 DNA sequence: TGCGCCAGCAGGACTAGCGGGAATTCCTACAATGAGCAGTTCTTC. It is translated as CASRTSGNSYNEQFF.

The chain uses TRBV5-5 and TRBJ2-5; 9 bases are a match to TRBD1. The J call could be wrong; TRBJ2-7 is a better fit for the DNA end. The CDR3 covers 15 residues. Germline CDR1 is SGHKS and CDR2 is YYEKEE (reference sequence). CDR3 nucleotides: TGTGCCAGCAGCAACACAGGGGGCTCCCCCTACGAGCAGTACTTC. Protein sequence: CASSNTGGSPYEQYF.